These 7 T cell receptor beta chains share one sample of origin, sequenced in a study of regulatory T cells in long-lasting Graves disease. TCR beta libraries were built with iRepertoire HTBI primers and Arm-PCR of CDR3 regions. TCRdb reprocessed the multiplex PCR reads with MiXCR, giving one entry per CDR3 protein. The sample has 450,000 or so distinct CDR3 sequences, roughly 20% seen once. The time point: persistent/refractory GD, antithyroid drugs over 5 years with positive TRAb. From RNA extracted from PBMCs, the TCR library was made. The material was peripheral blood mononuclear cells (PBMCs), obtained when the disease was refractory, from a patient treated with antithyroid drugs. The receptor source for this set is a female donor with Graves disease.

The rearrangement joins TRBV3-1 to TRBJ2-1; 7 bases line up with TRBD2. The CDR3 runs 17 residues. Germline trimming cut 2 bases from V and 3 bases from J; bases unmatched to any gene: 10. Looked up from germline, CDR1 is LGHDT and CDR2 is YNNKEL (reference sequence). The CDR3 here is CASSQRLGGSVYNEQFF. The CDR3 region has the DNA TGTGCCAGCAGCCAACGTTTGGGCGGGAGTGTCTACAATGAGCAGTTCTTC.

This clonotype has a count of ten or more. This chain joins TRBV7-2 and TRBJ2-7, with 7 nucleotides matching TRBD2. The V and J ends lost 6 bases and 2 bases, in that order; junction bases with no gene match: 10. The CDR3 is 15 residues long. The germline CDR1 and CDR2 sequences are SGHTA and FQGNSA. The CDR3 loop reads CASRGGERRPYEQYF. CDR3 DNA: TGTGCCAGCAGGGGGGGGGAACGGCGGCCCTACGAGCAGTACTTC. Together with reference TRBV7-2 and TRBJ2-7, the CDR3 gives the full variable domain: GAGVSQSPSNKVTEKGKDVELRCDPISGHTALYWYRQSLGQGLEFLIYFQGNSAPDKSGLPSDRFSAERTGGSVSTLTIQRTQQEDSAVYLCASRGGERRPYEQYFGPGTRLTVT.

This clonotype was found a few times. The rearrangement uses TRBV30 and TRBJ2-7, with D possibly being TRBD2 (6 bases). The V and J ends lost 0 bases and 2 bases respectively, with 11 bases between them. The CDR3 length is 14 residues. Germline V gives CDR1 GTSNPN, CDR2 SVGIG (reference sequence). CDR3 region: CAWSVSSGPYEQYF. DNA of the CDR3: TGTGCCTGGAGTGTAAGTAGCGGTCCCTACGAGCAGTACTTC.

J is TRBJ1-6 and V is TRBV2, with D possibly TRBD1 on 5 matching bases. In germline, CDR1 is SNHLY, CDR2 FYNNEI. Trimming cost V 6 bases and J 2 bases, with 20 bases left between them. The CDR3 is made up of 18 amino acids. This CDR3 reads CASSSAGRIVPYNSPLHF. The CDR3 DNA reads as TGTGCCAGCAGCTCAGCAGGGAGGATTGTTCCCTATAATTCACCCCTCCACTTT. Based on the CDR3 plus reference TRBV2 and TRBJ1-6, the full variable domain is EPEVTQTPSHQVTQMGQEVILRCVPISNHLYFYWYRQILGQKVEFLVSFYNNEISEKSEIFDDQFSVERPDGSNFTLKIRSTKLEDSAMYFCASSSAGRIVPYNSPLHFGNGTRLTVT.

This clonotype has at least ten counts. The V call is TRBV7-2, the J call TRBJ2-7, with D perhaps TRBD1 or TRBD2 (7 bases each). Germline V gives CDR1 SGHTA, CDR2 FQGNSA. This CDR3 contains 14 residues. Trimming took 5 bases from V and 11 from J, leaving 22 bases between them. The CDR3, as DNA: TGTGCCAGCAGCATGACAGGGAGGGGCCCTCCAAAGTACTTC. Its translation is CASSMTGRGPPKYF.

In its sample, this clonotype was seen many times. The CDR3 is CASSSGFSPKETQYF. Here the CDR3 DNA reads TGTGCCAGCAGTTCGGGATTCTCGCCTAAAGAGACCCAGTACTTC. The V gene is TRBV28, the J gene TRBJ2-5; D may be TRBD2 (5 bases). V was trimmed by 4 bases and J by 3 bases, leaving 15 bases between them. This CDR3 spans 15 amino acids. Germline CDR1 and CDR2: MDHEN and SYDVKM.

This clonotype showed up just a few times. The chain employs TRBV19 and TRBJ1-5, with D possibly TRBD1 on 6 matching bases. Trimming shortened V by 3 bases and J by 3 bases, and 12 bases separated the two germline ends. The CDR3 has 15 residues. Germline CDR1 reads LNHDA; CDR2 reads SQIVND (reference sequence). The CDR3 DNA reads as TGTGCCAGTAGTATGGGGGCGCGGTACAATCAGCCCCAGCATTTT. Amino acid sequence: CASSMGARYNQPQHF.